What follows are 29 T cell receptor beta chains derived from one specimen sequenced in a study of OX40 agonist ivuxolimab in advanced cancers. Clones were read by immunoSEQ multiplex PCR, and TCRdb kept only the in-frame ones, dropping some. The sample contains some 72,000 clones, approximately 90% of which appear only once. This specimen consisted of CD4+ or CD8+ T cells sorted from blood, obtained in a trial of the OX40 agonist ivuxolimab. These receptor sequences come from an adult with an advanced solid tumor such as melanoma, head and neck, liver or kidney cancer.

The rearrangement joins TRBV4-2 to TRBJ2-2; no definite D call. CDR1 and CDR2 (germline): LGHNA, YNFKEQ. V lost 1 base, J lost 5 bases, and 11 bases lay in between. CDR3 length: 15 residues. DNA for the CDR3: TGTGCCAGCAGCCAAGCCCCGCGAAGAACCGGGGAGCTGTTTTTT. It encodes CASSQAPRRTGELFF.

This sequence joins TRBV5-6 and TRBJ2-5, with 12 bases matching TRBD2. Trimming took 3 bases from V and 5 from J; bases not matched to a gene: 5. Germline V gives CDR1 SGHDT, CDR2 YYEEEE. CDR3 length: 15 amino acids. The CDR3 DNA sequence: TGTGCCAGCAGCTCACGGACTAGCGGGATGGAGACCCAGTACTTC. This sequence encodes CASSSRTSGMETQYF.

The V call is TRBV7-3, the J call TRBJ2-1, with TRBD1 matching 7 bases. The CDR3 is 15 residues long. Trimming removed 5 bases from V and 4 bases from J; junction bases left unmatched: 8. The germline CDR1 and CDR2 sequences are SGHTA and FQGTGA. CDR3 loop: CASSLQGQEYNEQFF. The CDR3 DNA follows: TGTGCCAGCAGCCTTCAAGGACAGGAATACAATGAGCAGTTCTTC.

The J gene is TRBJ1-2, the V gene TRBV14, with 7 positions matching TRBD1. The germline gives CDR1 SGHDN, CDR2 FVKESK. With 2 bases clipped from V and 7 bases from J, the junction kept 7 bases outside the gene matches. CDR3 length: 14 amino acids. CDR3 DNA: TGTGCCAGCAGCCAACGGGGACAGACAATTGGCTACACCTTC. Translating it yields CASSQRGQTIGYTF.

The chain is built from TRBV6-6 and TRBJ1-1; D perhaps matches TRBD1 (6 bases). V lost 11 bases, J lost 0 bases, and 13 bases lay in between. The CDR3 is 13 residues long. The germline gives CDR1 MNHNY, CDR2 SVGAGI (reference sequence). CDR3 bases: TGTGCCGGACACAGGGAGATGAACACTGAAGCTTTCTTT. This sequence encodes CAGHREMNTEAFF.

This clone occurred a few times. The gene calls are TRBV4-3 and TRBJ2-2; D possibly corresponds to TRBD2 (5 bases). The CDR3 has 16 residues. Germline assignment: CDR1 LGHNA and CDR2 YSLEER. The V end lost 1 base, the J end lost 4 bases, and 13 bases lay between the germline ends. In DNA form, the CDR3 reads TGCGCCAGCAGCCAAGGGTTGGCGAGGGCCACCGGGGAGCTGTTTTTT. It specifies CASSQGLARATGELFF.

This clone was seen just once. The chain combines TRBV28 with TRBJ2-7; 9 bases are shared with TRBD1. Germline values: CDR1 MDHEN, CDR2 SYDVKM. The CDR3 loop spans 14 amino acids. V gave up 5 bases and J gave up 3 bases; unmatched junction bases: 5. CDR3 DNA sequence: TGTGCCAGCAGTGTACCGGGACAGGGCTACGAGCAGTACTTC. Its translation is CASSVPGQGYEQYF.

The V and J genes are TRBV29-1 and TRBJ2-5; TRBD1 agrees at 9 bases. This CDR3 contains 15 residues. With V trimmed by 6 bases and J by 4 bases, 12 bases remained unmatched. Germline V gene sequence: CDR1 SQVTM, CDR2 ANQGSEA. In DNA form, the CDR3 reads TGCAGCGTAGCCGAAGGGACAGGGAGTGGAGAGACCCAGTACTTC. This translates into CSVAEGTGSGETQYF.

The chain joins TRBV7-9 to TRBJ1-1; D not certain. V was clipped by 5 bases and J by 2 bases, with 15 bases between them. Germline CDR1 is SEHNR and CDR2 is FQNEAQ (reference sequence). This CDR3 comprises 15 residues. The CDR3 nucleotides are TGTGCCAGCAGCCCTTACAGAAGAGAAAACACTGAAGCTTTCTTT. Translating it yields CASSPYRRENTEAFF.

The rearrangement joins TRBV9 to TRBJ2-5; TRBD1 or TRBD2 may be the D gene (5 bases each). The J call is in doubt because the DNA end fits TRBJ2-7 better. The CDR3 sequence is 15 residues long. CDR1 and CDR2 from the germline V gene are SGDLS and YYNGEE. In DNA form, the CDR3 reads TGTGCCAGCAGCGTAGAGGGAGTAGGGGTCGCCGAGCAGTACTTC. Amino acids: CASSVEGVGVAEQYF.

The chain carries TRBV19 and TRBJ1-3, with D perhaps matching TRBD1 (6 bases). This CDR3 is 16 amino acids long. CDR1 LNHDA and CDR2 SQIVND come from the germline V gene (reference sequence). The ends were cut back, 5 bases at V and 0 bases at J, with 14 bases in the middle. CDR3 sequence (DNA): TGTGCCAGTAGTGATACCGGGACAAGCTCTGGAAACACCATATATTTT. It translates to CASSDTGTSSGNTIYF. The variable domain in full, with the rest retrieved from reference TRBV19 and TRBJ1-3, is DGGITQSPKYLFRKEGQNVTLSCEQNLNHDAMYWYRQDPGQGLRLIYYSQIVNDFQKGDIAEGYSVSREKKESFPLTVTSAQKNPTAFYLCASSDTGTSSGNTIYFGEGSWLTVV.

The V and J genes are TRBV11-2 and TRBJ2-5, with D perhaps given as TRBD1 or TRBD2 (5 bases each). CDR3 length: 16 amino acids. The germline V gene encodes CDR1 SGHAT and CDR2 FQNNGV. V was shortened by 8 bases and J by 1 base, with 20 bases between the two germline ends. The CDR3 DNA reads as TGTGCCAGCCCCCCCCCGGTGGGGGTAATCCAAGAGACCCAGTACTTC. It specifies CASPPPVGVIQETQYF.

The rearrangement uses TRBV30 and TRBJ1-2; D possibly corresponds to TRBD1 (5 bases). The V gene's germline CDR1 is GTSNPN and CDR2 SVGIG (reference sequence). V was shortened by 4 bases and J by 4 bases, with 13 bases between the two germline ends. This CDR3 is built from 13 residues. This CDR3 is CAWNQGQSYGYTF. DNA for the CDR3: TGTGCCTGGAACCAGGGCCAGTCCTATGGCTACACCTTC.

The J gene is TRBJ2-7, the V gene TRBV4-1, with D unclear. Per the germline V gene, CDR1 is MGHRA and CDR2 is YSYEKL. Trimming shortened V by 0 bases and J by 7 bases, and 10 bases separated the two germline ends. The CDR3 covers 13 residues. CDR3 loop: CASSQDSWREQYF. The CDR3 DNA sequence: TGCGCCAGCAGCCAAGATTCATGGCGAGAGCAGTACTTC.

V gene TRBV6-1 combines with J gene TRBJ1-1; D gene ambiguous. V lost 6 bases and J lost 5, with 10 bases in between. In germline, CDR1 is MNHNS, CDR2 SASEGT. CDR3 length: 12 residues. The CDR3 sequence: CASREGWTEAFF. CDR3 DNA sequence: TGTGCCAGCAGGGAGGGATGGACTGAAGCTTTCTTT.

In its sample, this clone was seen a few times. The CDR3 DNA sequence: TGTGCCAGTAGTGAGGCGGTATCCTACGAGCAGTACTTC. Encoded protein: CASSEAVSYEQYF. The gene calls are TRBV19 and TRBJ2-7; D gene ambiguous. Trimming removed 5 bases at V and 1 base at J, with 9 bases between. Germline V lookup: CDR1 LNHDA, CDR2 SQIVND (reference sequence). This CDR3 spans 13 amino acids.

The chain employs TRBV6-4 and TRBJ2-3; 7 bases line up with TRBD2. The CDR3 runs to 19 residues. CDR1 MRHNA and CDR2 SNTAGT come from the germline V gene. The J segment lost 0 bases and the V segment lost 0 bases, leaving 12 bases of the junction unmatched. The CDR3 nucleotides are TGTGCCAGCAGTGACTCGAACCGGGGGAGGGAGGGGAGCACAGATACGCAGTATTTT. It translates to CASSDSNRGREGSTDTQYF.

The chain has TRBV4-1 and TRBJ2-3; 12 bases are a match to TRBD2. This CDR3 is built from 16 residues. After removal of 4 bases from V and 0 bases from J, the junction contained 2 bases not matched to a gene. Per germline, CDR1 MGHRA and CDR2 YSYEKL. The CDR3 spells CASSRGLAGSTDTQYF. DNA for the CDR3: TGCGCCAGCAGCCGGGGACTAGCGGGTAGCACAGATACGCAGTATTTT.

To note about this clone: Mismatch with germline at one junction end may stem from a read error. This rearrangement joins TRBV2 to TRBJ2-2, with unresolved D. Per germline, CDR1 SNHLY and CDR2 FYNNEI. The CDR3 is made up of 17 amino acids. CDR3 residues: CAGSEARRLQNTGELFF. CDR3 bases: TGTGCCGGCAGTGAAGCGAGAAGACTCCAGAACACCGGGGAGCTGTTTTTT.

The chain has TRBV18 and TRBJ1-2; 9 bases fit TRBD1. Germline lookup yields CDR1 KGHSH and CDR2 LQKENI. CDR3 length equals 15 residues. V shed 5 bases and J 7 bases; nucleotides not matched to a gene: 11. CDR3 sequence (DNA): TGTGCCAGCTCATCCGGAGCACAGGGGGCGATTGGCTACACCTTC. Translating gives CASSSGAQGAIGYTF.

The genes are TRBV11-3 and TRBJ2-1; 7 bases match TRBD2. The length of the CDR3 is 17 residues. J was trimmed by 5 bases and V by 1 base; bases with no gene match: 11. CDR1 SGHNT and CDR2 YENEEA come from the germline V gene. The CDR3, as DNA: TGTGCCAGCAGCTTAGGGGTCGCGGGAGTGTTGGACAATGAGCAGTTCTTC. Encoded protein: CASSLGVAGVLDNEQFF.

The chain carries TRBV9 and TRBJ2-1; D is unclear. The CDR3 sequence is 14 residues long. V was trimmed by 4 bases and J by 2 bases, leaving 10 bases between them. Germline V gives CDR1 SGDLS, CDR2 YYNGEE. CDR3 residues: CASSKELAYNEQFF. DNA for the CDR3: TGTGCCAGCAGCAAGGAGTTGGCCTACAATGAGCAGTTCTTC.

This chain uses TRBV5-1 with TRBJ2-1, with D possibly TRBD2 on 6 matching bases. The CDR3 sequence is 13 residues long. Germline V CDR1 and CDR2: SGHRS, YFSETQ. The V end lost 0 bases, the J end lost 9 bases, and 10 bases lay between the germline ends. CDR3 DNA: TGCGCCAGCAGCTTGGATCGGGGAGGTGAGCAGTTCTTC. Translated, it gives CASSLDRGGEQFF.

V and J are TRBV4-1 and TRBJ2-7; 11 bases are shared with TRBD2. Germline lookup yields CDR1 MGHRA and CDR2 YSYEKL. The CDR3 consists of 17 residues. With V trimmed by 4 bases and J by 3 bases, 11 bases remained unmatched. CDR3 coding DNA: TGCGCCAGCAGCCCCCGAGGGATAGCGGGAGGGGTCTACGAGCAGTACTTC. Amino acid sequence: CASSPRGIAGGVYEQYF.

This rearrangement joins TRBV6-7 to TRBJ1-5; D ambiguous. TRBV6-7 has ORF status, its function being uncertain. Trimming removed 9 bases from V and 2 bases from J, with 17 bases in between. CDR3 length equals 15 residues. The CDR3 DNA is TGTGCCAGGGGGTACGAGTCTAGGGGCAATCAGCCCCAGCATTTT. Translated: CARGYESRGNQPQHF.

V and J are TRBV7-3 and TRBJ2-7, with 8 bases fitting TRBD2. The V gene's germline CDR1 is SGHTA and CDR2 FQGTGA. There are 14 residues in the CDR3. V dropped 5 bases and J dropped 1; count of bases not matched to a gene: 4. The CDR3 spells CASSLAGPSYEQYF. As DNA, the CDR3 is TGTGCCAGCAGCCTAGCGGGCCCATCCTACGAGCAGTACTTC.

V gene TRBV7-2 combines with J gene TRBJ2-7; D unclear. Trimming took 0 bases from V and 6 from J, leaving 9 bases between them. The germline V gene has CDR1 SGHTA and CDR2 FQGNSA. The CDR3 contains 13 residues. The CDR3 bases are TGTGCCAGCAGCTTAGCGGGCCAGGCCGAGCAGTACTTC. It codes for CASSLAGQAEQYF.

The chain has TRBV19 and TRBJ2-1; 10 bases match TRBD2. The J segment lost 0 bases and the V segment lost 1 base, leaving 6 bases of the junction unmatched. The CDR3 runs to 18 residues. Germline-derived CDR1 and CDR2 are LNHDA and SQIVND (reference sequence). In DNA form, the CDR3 reads TGTGCCAGTAGTATAGTCCCCGGACTAGCGGACTCCTACAATGAGCAGTTCTTC. It translates to CASSIVPGLADSYNEQFF.

The chain uses TRBV18 and TRBJ2-1, with 15 positions matching TRBD2. The J segment lost 6 bases and the V segment lost 1 base, leaving 13 bases of the junction unmatched. There are 20 residues in the CDR3. Germline V gives CDR1 KGHSH, CDR2 LQKENI. The CDR3 bases are TGTGCCAGCTCACCACGATTATCGTTTGGGGGACTAGCGGGAGGCAATGAGCAGTTCTTC. Protein: CASSPRLSFGGLAGGNEQFF.